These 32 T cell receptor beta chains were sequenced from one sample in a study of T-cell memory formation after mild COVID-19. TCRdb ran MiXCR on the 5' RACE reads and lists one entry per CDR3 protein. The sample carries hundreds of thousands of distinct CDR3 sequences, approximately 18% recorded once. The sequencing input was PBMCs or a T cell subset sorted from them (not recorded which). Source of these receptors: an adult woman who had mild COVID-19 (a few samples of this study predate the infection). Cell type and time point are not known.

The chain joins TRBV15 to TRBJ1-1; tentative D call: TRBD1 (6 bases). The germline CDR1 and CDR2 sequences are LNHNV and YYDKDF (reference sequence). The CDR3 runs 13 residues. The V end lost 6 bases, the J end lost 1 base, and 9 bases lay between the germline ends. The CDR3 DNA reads TGTGCCACCAGACAGGGCTGGAACACTGAAGCTTTCTTT. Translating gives CATRQGWNTEAFF. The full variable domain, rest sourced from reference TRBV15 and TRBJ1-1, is DAMVIQNPRYQVTQFGKPVTLSCSQTLNHNVMYWYQQKSSQAPKLLFHYYDKDFNNEADTPDNFQSRRPNTSFCFLDIRSPGLGDTAMYLCATRQGWNTEAFFGQGTRLTVV.

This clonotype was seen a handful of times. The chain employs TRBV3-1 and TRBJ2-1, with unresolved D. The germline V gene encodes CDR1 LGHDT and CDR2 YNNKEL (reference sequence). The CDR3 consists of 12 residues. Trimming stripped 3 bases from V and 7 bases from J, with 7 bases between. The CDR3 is CASSHEMNEQFF. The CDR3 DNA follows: TGTGCCAGCAGCCATGAAATGAATGAGCAGTTCTTC.

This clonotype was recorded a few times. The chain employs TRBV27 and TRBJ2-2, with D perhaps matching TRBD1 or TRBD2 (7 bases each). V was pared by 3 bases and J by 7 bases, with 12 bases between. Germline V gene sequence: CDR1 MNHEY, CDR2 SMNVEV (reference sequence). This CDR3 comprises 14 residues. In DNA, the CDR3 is TGTGCCAGCAGTTTGCAGGGGGGGCGCGGGGAGCTGTTTTTT. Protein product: CASSLQGGRGELFF.

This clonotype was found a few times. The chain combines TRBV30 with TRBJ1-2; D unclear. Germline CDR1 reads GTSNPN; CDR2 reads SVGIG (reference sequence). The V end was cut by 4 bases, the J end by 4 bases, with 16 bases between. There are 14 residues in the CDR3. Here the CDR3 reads CAWTGALLGYGYTF. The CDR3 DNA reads TGTGCCTGGACAGGCGCCCTCTTGGGCTATGGCTACACCTTC. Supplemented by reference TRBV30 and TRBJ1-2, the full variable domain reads SQTIHQWPATLVQPVGSPLSLECTVEGTSNPNLYWYRQAAGRGLQLLFYSVGIGQISSEVPQNLSASRPQDRQFILSSKKLLLSDSGFYLCAWTGALLGYGYTFGSGTRLTVV.

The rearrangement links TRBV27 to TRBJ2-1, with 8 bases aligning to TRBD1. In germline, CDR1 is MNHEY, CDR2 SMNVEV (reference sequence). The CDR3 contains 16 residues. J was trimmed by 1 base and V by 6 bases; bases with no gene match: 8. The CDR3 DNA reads TGTGCCAGCAGCCCGGACAGGGACGCATCCTACAATGAGCAGTTCTTC. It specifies CASSPDRDASYNEQFF.

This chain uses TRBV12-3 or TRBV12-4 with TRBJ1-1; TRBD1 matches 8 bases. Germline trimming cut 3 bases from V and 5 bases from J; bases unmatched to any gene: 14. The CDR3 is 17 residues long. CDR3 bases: TGTGCCAGCAGTTTTCGGTCGGACAGGGTGACGGGAACTGAAGCTTTCTTT. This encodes CASSFRSDRVTGTEAFF.

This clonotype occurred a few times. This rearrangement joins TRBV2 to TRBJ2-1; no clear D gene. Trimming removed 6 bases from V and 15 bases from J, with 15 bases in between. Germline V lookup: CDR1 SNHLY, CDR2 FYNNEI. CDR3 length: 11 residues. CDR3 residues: CASRQSLLLFF. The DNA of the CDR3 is TGTGCCAGCAGACAAAGCCTGTTGTTGTTCTTC.

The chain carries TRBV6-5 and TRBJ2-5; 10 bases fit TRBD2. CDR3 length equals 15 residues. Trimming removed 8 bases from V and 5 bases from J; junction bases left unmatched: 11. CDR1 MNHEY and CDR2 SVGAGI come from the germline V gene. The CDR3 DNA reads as TGTGCCAGCGGAGCGGGGGGGCGGCTGTCGGAGACCCAGTACTTC. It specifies CASGAGGRLSETQYF.

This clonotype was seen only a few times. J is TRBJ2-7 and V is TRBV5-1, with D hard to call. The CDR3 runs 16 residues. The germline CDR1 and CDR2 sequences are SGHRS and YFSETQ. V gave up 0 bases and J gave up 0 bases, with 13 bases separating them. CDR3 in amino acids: CASSLGPGTDSYEQYF. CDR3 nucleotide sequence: TGCGCCAGCAGCTTGGGTCCAGGTACAGACTCCTACGAGCAGTACTTC. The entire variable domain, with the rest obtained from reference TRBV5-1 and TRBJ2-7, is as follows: KAGVTQTPRYLIKTRGQQVTLSCSPISGHRSVSWYQQTPGQGLQFLFEYFSETQRNKGNFPGRFSGRQFSNSRSEMNVSTLELGDSALYLCASSLGPGTDSYEQYFGPGTRLTVT.

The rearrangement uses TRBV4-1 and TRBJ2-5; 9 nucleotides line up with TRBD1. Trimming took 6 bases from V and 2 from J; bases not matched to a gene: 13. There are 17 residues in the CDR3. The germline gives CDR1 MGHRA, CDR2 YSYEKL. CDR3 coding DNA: TGCGCCAGCAGTCTCGGGGTGGACAGGGGAGGGCAAGAGACCCAGTACTTC. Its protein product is CASSLGVDRGGQETQYF.

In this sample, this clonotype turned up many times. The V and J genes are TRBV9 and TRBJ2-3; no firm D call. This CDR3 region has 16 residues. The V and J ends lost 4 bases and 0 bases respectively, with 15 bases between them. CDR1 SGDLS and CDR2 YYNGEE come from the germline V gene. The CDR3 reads CASSLTTYSSTDTQYF. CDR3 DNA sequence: TGTGCCAGCAGCCTTACGACCTATTCTAGCACAGATACGCAGTATTTT.

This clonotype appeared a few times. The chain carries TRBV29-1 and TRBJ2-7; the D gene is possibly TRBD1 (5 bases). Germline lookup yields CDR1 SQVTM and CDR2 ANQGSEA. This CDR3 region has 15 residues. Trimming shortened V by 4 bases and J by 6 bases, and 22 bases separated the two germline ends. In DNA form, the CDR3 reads TGCAGCGTTGTCCCAGGGCCGCTCCCACCTTTCGAGCAGTACTTC. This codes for CSVVPGPLPPFEQYF.

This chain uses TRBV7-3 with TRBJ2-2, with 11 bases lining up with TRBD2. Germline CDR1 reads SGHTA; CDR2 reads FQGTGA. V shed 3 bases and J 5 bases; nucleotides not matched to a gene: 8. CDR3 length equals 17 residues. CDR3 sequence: CASSFLAGGITTGELFF. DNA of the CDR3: TGTGCCAGCAGCTTCCTAGCGGGAGGTATTACAACCGGGGAGCTGTTTTTT.

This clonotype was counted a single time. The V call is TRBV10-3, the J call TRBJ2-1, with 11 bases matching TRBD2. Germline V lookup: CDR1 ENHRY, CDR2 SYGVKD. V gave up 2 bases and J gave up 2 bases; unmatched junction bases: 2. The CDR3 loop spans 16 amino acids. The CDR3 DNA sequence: TGTGCCATCAGTGAGGGTAGCGGGGGGGCCTACAATGAGCAGTTCTTC. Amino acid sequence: CAISEGSGGAYNEQFF.

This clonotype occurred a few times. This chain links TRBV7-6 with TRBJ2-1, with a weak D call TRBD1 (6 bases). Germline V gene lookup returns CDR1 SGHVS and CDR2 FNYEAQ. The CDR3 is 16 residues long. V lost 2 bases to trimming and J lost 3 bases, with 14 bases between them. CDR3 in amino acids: CASSLRGNPDYNEQFF. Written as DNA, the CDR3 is TGTGCCAGCAGCTTAAGGGGGAACCCTGACTACAATGAGCAGTTCTTC.

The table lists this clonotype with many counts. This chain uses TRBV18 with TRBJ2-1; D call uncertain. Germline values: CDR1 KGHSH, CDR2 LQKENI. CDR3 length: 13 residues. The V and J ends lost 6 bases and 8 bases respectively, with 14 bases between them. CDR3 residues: CASSLRSADEQFF. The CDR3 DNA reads TGTGCCAGCTCTCTCCGGTCGGCCGATGAGCAGTTCTTC.

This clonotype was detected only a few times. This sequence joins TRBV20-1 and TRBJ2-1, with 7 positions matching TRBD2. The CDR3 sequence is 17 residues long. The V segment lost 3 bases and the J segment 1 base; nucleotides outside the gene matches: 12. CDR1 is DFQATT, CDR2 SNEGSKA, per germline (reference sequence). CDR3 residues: CSASRLPSGTSYNEQFF. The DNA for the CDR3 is TGCAGTGCTAGTCGGCTCCCGAGCGGGACTTCCTACAATGAGCAGTTCTTC.

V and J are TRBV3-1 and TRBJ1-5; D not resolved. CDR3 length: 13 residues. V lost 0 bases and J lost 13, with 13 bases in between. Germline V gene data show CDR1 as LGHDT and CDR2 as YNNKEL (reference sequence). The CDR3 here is CASSQDRAAPQHF. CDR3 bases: TGTGCCAGCAGCCAAGATAGGGCAGCTCCTCAGCATTTT.

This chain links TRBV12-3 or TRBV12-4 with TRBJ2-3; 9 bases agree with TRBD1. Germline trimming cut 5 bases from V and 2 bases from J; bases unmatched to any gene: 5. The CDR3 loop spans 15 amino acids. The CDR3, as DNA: TGTGCCAGCAGTCGTGACAGGGGGACCACAGATACGCAGTATTTT. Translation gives CASSRDRGTTDTQYF.

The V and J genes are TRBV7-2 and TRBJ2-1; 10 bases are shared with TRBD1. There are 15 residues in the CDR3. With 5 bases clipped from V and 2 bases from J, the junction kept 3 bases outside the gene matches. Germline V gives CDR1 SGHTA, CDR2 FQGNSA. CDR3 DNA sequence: TGTGCCAGCAGCGGCGGGACAGGGGCCTACAATGAGCAGTTCTTC. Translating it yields CASSGGTGAYNEQFF.

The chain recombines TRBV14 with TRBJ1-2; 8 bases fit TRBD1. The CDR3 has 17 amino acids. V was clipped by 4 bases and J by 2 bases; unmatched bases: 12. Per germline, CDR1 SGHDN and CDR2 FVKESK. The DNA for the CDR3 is TGTGCCAGCAGCCGAAGGACAGGGCAGAATGACAACTATGGCTACACCTTC. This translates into CASSRRTGQNDNYGYTF.

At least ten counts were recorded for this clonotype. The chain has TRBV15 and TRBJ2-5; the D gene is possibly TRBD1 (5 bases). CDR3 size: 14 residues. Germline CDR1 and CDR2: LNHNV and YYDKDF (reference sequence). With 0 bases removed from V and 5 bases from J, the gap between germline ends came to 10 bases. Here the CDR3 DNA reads TGTGCCACCAGCAGAGAGAAGGGGTGGGAGACCCAGTACTTC. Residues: CATSREKGWETQYF.

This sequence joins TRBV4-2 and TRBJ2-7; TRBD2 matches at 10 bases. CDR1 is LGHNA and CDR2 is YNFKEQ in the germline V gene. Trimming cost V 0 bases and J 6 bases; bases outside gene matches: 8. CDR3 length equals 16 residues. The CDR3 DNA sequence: TGTGCCAGCAGCCAAGAAGCTGGGACTAGCGCGGGCGAGCAGTACTTC. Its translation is CASSQEAGTSAGEQYF.

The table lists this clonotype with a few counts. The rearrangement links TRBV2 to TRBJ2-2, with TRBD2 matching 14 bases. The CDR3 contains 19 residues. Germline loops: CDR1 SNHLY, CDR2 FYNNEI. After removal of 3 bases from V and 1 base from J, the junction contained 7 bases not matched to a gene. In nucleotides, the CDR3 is TGTGCCAGCAGTGAGGATAGGACTAGCGGGGGGCTGAACACCGGGGAGCTGTTTTTT. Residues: CASSEDRTSGGLNTGELFF.

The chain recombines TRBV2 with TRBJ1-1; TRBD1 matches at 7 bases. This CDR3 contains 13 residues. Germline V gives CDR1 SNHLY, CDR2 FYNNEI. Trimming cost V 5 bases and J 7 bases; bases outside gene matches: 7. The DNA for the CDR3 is TGTGCCAGCAGTCGACAGGGCCGAAATGAAGCTTTCTTT. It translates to CASSRQGRNEAFF. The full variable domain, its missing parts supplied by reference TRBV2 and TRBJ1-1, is EPEVTQTPSHQVTQMGQEVILRCVPISNHLYFYWYRQILGQKVEFLVSFYNNEISEKSEIFDDQFSVERPDGSNFTLKIRSTKLEDSAMYFCASSRQGRNEAFFGQGTRLTVV.

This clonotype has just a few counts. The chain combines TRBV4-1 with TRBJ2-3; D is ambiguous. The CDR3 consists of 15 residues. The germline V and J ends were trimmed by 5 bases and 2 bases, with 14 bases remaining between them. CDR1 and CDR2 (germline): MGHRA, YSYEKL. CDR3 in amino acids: CASSSQSFYTDTQYF. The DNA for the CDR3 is TGCGCCAGCAGCTCCCAAAGTTTTTACACAGATACGCAGTATTTT.

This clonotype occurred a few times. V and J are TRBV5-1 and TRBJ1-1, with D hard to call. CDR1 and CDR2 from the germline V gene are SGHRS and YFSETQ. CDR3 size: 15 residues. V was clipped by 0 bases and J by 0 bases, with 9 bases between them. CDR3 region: CASSLGEGLNTEAFF. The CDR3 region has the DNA TGCGCCAGCAGCTTGGGGGAAGGTTTGAACACTGAAGCTTTCTTT.

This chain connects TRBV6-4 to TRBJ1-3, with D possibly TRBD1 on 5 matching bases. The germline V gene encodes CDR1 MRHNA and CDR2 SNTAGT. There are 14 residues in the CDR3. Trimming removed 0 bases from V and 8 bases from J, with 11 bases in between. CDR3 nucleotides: TGTGCCAGCAGTGACTCCAACCGGGGGTACACCATATATTTT. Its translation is CASSDSNRGYTIYF.

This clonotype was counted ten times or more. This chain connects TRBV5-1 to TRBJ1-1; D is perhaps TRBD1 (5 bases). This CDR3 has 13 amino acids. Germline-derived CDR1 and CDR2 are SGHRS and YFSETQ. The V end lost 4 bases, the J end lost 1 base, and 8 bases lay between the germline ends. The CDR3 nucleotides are TGCGCCAGCAGCACTGGACAGAACACTGAAGCTTTCTTT. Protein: CASSTGQNTEAFF.

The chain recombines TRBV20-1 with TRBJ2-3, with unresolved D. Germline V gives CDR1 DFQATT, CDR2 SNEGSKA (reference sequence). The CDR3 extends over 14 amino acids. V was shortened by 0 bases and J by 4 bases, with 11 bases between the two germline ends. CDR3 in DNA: TGCAGTGCTAGAGAGCTCACGGGCTCAGATACGCAGTATTTT. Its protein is CSARELTGSDTQYF.

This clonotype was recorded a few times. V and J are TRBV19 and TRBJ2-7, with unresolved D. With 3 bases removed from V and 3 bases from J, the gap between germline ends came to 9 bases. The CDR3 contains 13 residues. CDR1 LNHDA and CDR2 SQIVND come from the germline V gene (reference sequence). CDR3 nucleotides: TGTGCCAGTAGTATCGCAATAAACTACGAGCAGTACTTC. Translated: CASSIAINYEQYF. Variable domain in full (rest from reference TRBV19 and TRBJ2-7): DGGITQSPKYLFRKEGQNVTLSCEQNLNHDAMYWYRQDPGQGLRLIYYSQIVNDFQKGDIAEGYSVSREKKESFPLTVTSAQKNPTAFYLCASSIAINYEQYFGPGTRLTVT.

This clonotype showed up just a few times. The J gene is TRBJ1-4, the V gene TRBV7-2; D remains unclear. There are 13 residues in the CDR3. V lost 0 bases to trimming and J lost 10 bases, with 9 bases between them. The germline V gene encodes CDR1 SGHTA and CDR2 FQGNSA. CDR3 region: CASSLAGLGKLFF. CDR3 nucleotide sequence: TGTGCCAGCAGCTTAGCGGGTCTGGGAAAACTGTTTTTT.